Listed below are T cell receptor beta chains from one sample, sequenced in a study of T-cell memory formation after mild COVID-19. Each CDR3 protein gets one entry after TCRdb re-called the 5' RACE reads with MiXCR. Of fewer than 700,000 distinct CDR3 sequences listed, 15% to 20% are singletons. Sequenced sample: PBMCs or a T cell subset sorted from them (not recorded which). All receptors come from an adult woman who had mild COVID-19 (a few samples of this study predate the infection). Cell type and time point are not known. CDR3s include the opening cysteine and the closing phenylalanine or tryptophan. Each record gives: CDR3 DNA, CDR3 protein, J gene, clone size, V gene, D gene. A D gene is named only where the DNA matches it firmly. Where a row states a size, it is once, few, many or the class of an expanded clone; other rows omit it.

TGTGCCAGCAGTTTACGTAGGGCTGGGGGCCAAGAGACCCAGTACTTC | CASSLRRAGGQETQYF | TRBJ2-5 | . | TRBV12-3/TRBV12-4 | .
TGTGCCAGCAGCCCTCCGGCTGGGGGTGGCACTGAAGCTTTCTTT | CASSPPAGGGTEAFF | TRBJ1-1 | once | TRBV21-1 | .
TGCAGTGCTAGGACAGGGGGCGCAGTTGACGAGCAGTACTTC | CSARTGGAVDEQYF | TRBJ2-7 | . | TRBV20-1 | TRBD1
TGTGCCAGCAGTTACTCGAAGCGTGAGACCCAGTACTTC | CASSYSKRETQYF | TRBJ2-5 | once | TRBV6-5 | .
TGTGCCAGCAGTGCCGCGCAGGCAAATTCACCCCTCCACTTT | CASSAAQANSPLHF | TRBJ1-6 | . | TRBV12-3/TRBV12-4 | .
TGTGCCAGCAGCTCTAGAGGGAAGGGCTCCTACGAGCAGTACTTC | CASSSRGKGSYEQYF | TRBJ2-7 | . | TRBV7-2 | .
TGTGCCAGCAGTTACCTTACCGGGACAGGGGGCGAGGGCTACACCTTC | CASSYLTGTGGEGYTF | TRBJ1-2 | few | TRBV6-5 | TRBD1
TGTGCCAGCAGCCCCAGTGAGAACACTGAAGCTTTCTTT | CASSPSENTEAFF | TRBJ1-1 | . | TRBV7-9 | .
TGTGCCAGCTCACCACCCGGGACAGCCAATCAGCCCCAGCATTTT | CASSPPGTANQPQHF | TRBJ1-5 | few | TRBV18 | TRBD1
TGTGCCACCAGCAGATTACCAGGGTTGAACACTGAAGCTTTCTTT | CATSRLPGLNTEAFF | TRBJ1-1 | few | TRBV15 | .
TGTGCCAGCAGCGTAGAGGGGGTTCGGAATCAGCCCCAGCATTTT | CASSVEGVRNQPQHF | TRBJ1-5 | few | TRBV9 | .
TGTGCCAACCCCGCGGACTCTGGAAACACCATATATTTT | CANPADSGNTIYF | TRBJ1-3 | few | TRBV21-1 | .
TGTGCCAGCTCACCCAAAGTCGGGACAGATACGCAGTATTTT | CASSPKVGTDTQYF | TRBJ2-3 | few | TRBV18 | .
TGCAGTGCTCGGTCCGGCAGGTACGAGCAGTACTTC | CSARSGRYEQYF | TRBJ2-7 | few | TRBV20-1 | .
TGTGCCATCAGTGAATTACTGGACACCGGGGAGCTGTTTTTT | CAISELLDTGELFF | TRBJ2-2 | . | TRBV10-3 | .
TGTGCCATCAGAGAAACAGGGGACGAGCAGTACTTC | CAIRETGDEQYF | TRBJ2-7 | few | TRBV10-3 | TRBD1
TGTGCCAGCAGTTTAGGGTGGAGCGGCCTCACAGATACGCAGTATTTT | CASSLGWSGLTDTQYF | TRBJ2-3 | . | TRBV7-9 | .
TGTGCCAGCAGTGACCTACAGGGGAACCAAGAGACCCAGTACTTC | CASSDLQGNQETQYF | TRBJ2-5 | . | TRBV6-1 | TRBD1
TGCGCCAGCAGCCAGATAAAGGGTGAGCAGTTCTTC | CASSQIKGEQFF | TRBJ2-1 | . | TRBV4-3 | .
TGTGCCAGCAGCCTTACGGGACAGGGCACCGGGGAGCTGTTTTTT | CASSLTGQGTGELFF | TRBJ2-2 | few | TRBV3-1 | TRBD1
TGTGCCAGCAGCTTGCGGTCCCTGCTAGCGGGAGGAGGGAATGAGCAGTTCTTC | CASSLRSLLAGGGNEQFF | TRBJ2-1 | few | TRBV5-5 | TRBD2
TGTGCCTGGAGTGCCAGGGTGCCCTACAATGAGCAGTTCTTC | CAWSARVPYNEQFF | TRBJ2-1 | . | TRBV30 | .
TGTGCCAGCAGCCGACTAGCGGGAGGGGAAGAGACCCAGTACTTC | CASSRLAGGEETQYF | TRBJ2-5 | few | TRBV7-9 | TRBD2
TGTGCCAGCAGTTACTCGGTGACCGGGGAGCTGTTTTTT | CASSYSVTGELFF | TRBJ2-2 | few | TRBV6-5 | .
TGTGCCAGTAGTCCCCAAGGGGGGGCAAGTGGCTACACCTTC | CASSPQGGASGYTF | TRBJ1-2 | . | TRBV19 | .
TGCAGTGCTCAAAGCCTGTTGGGCATGTACGAGCAGTACTTC | CSAQSLLGMYEQYF | TRBJ2-7 | few | TRBV20-1 | .
TGTGCCAGCAGCCAAGGCGTTAGCGGCACAGATACGCAGTATTTT | CASSQGVSGTDTQYF | TRBJ2-3 | few | TRBV4-2 | .
TGTGCCAGCAGCGTAGACGAGCGGATCACAGATACGCAGTATTTT | CASSVDERITDTQYF | TRBJ2-3 | . | TRBV9 | .
TGCAGTGCTAGAGATCTCCAAGCAGGGTGGGGCAATCAGCCCCAGCATTTT | CSARDLQAGWGNQPQHF | TRBJ1-5 | few | TRBV20-1 | .
TGTGCCAGCAGCTCCGGGAGCTCCTATAATTCACCCCTCCACTTT | CASSSGSSYNSPLHF | TRBJ1-6 | few | TRBV12-3/TRBV12-4 | .
TGTGCCAGCAGCTTGGGGTTGGGGGCTTACAATGAGCAGTTCTTC | CASSLGLGAYNEQFF | TRBJ2-1 | . | TRBV11-3 | .
TGCGCCAGCAGCCGAGGACAGCCTGGGGCCAACGTCCTGACTTTC | CASSRGQPGANVLTF | TRBJ2-6 | . | TRBV4-3 | .
TGCAGTGCTACCGCCGGGCCCTGGGGAGAGACCCAGTACTTC | CSATAGPWGETQYF | TRBJ2-5 | few | TRBV20-1 | .
TGTGCCAGCAGCCGTACAGGGACCTCTGGAAACACCATATATTTT | CASSRTGTSGNTIYF | TRBJ1-3 | few | TRBV7-6 | .